One TCR beta chain is described in this entry. Its antigen is undetermined. The data stem from a study of T cells in Graves' hyperthyroidism and ophthalmopathy. Whole-study context: Specimen type is peripheral blood, collected at initial diagnosis prior to any treatment.

RNA transcripts served as the template for amplifying TCR beta CDR3 regions. RT-PCR in the first round (using the HTBI primer set) targeted the TCR CDR3. One entry per CDR3 protein results from TCRdb running MiXCR on the multiplex PCR reads. In the table there are roughly 400,000 distinct CDR3 sequences, approximately 25% of which are singletons. The study, taken as a whole, reports: A model of 13 V-J features distinguished ophthalmopathy from stable hyperthyroidism. In the blood, most expanded thyroid clonotypes above 0.001 appeared as well.

Specimen: blood. The source of this sequence is a man aged 50 or older with Graves' hyperthyroidism.

The CDR3 is CASSEGLAGVDGDTQYF. The CDR3 nucleotides read TGTGCCAGCAGCGAGGGACTAGCGGGAGTGGATGGAGATACGCAGTATTTT. V is TRBV11-2 and J is TRBJ2-3; TRBD2 matches at 14 bases. This CDR3 comprises 17 residues. Germline trimming cut 5 bases from V and 5 bases from J; bases unmatched to any gene: 9. Germline V gene data show CDR1 as SGHAT and CDR2 as FQNNGV.